Below are 10 T cell receptor beta chains sequenced from a single sample in a study of shared clonotypes between healthy human individuals. Clones were read by immunoSEQ multiplex PCR, and TCRdb kept only the in-frame ones, dropping some. The table shows about 2 million clones, with approximately 94% occurring only once. Cells designated naive CD8 were CD45RO-negative and were positively selected for CCR7, with terminally differentiated effector memory CD45RA+ cells excluded. The source material was naive CD8+ T cells sorted from blood. These receptor sequences come from a young man in good health.

The gene calls are TRBV28 and TRBJ2-7; D not resolved. Germline CDR1 reads MDHEN; CDR2 reads SYDVKM. The CDR3 is 16 residues long. V was trimmed by 1 base and J by 0 bases, leaving 13 bases between them. DNA for the CDR3: TGTGCCAGCAGTTTATTGAACGACCCGAGCTCCTACGAGCAGTACTTC. Protein sequence: CASSLLNDPSSYEQYF.

The chain combines TRBV15 with TRBJ1-1; D is uncertain. The germline V and J ends were trimmed by 2 bases and 3 bases, with 10 bases remaining between them. The CDR3 is made up of 14 amino acids. From germline, CDR1 is LNHNV and CDR2 YYDKDF (reference sequence). This CDR3 reads CATSRSAHDTEAFF. The CDR3 DNA sequence: TGTGCCACCAGCAGATCCGCACACGACACTGAAGCTTTCTTT.

In the case of this clone: The sample carries other DNA sequences with the same CDR3. The rearrangement links TRBV5-4 to TRBJ2-1; no definite D call. Germline V gene lookup returns CDR1 SGHNT and CDR2 YYREEE (reference sequence). Trimming shortened V by 0 bases and J by 7 bases, and 8 bases separated the two germline ends. There are 13 residues in the CDR3. CDR3 DNA sequence: TGTGCCAGCAGCTTGGTAGAAGGGAATGAGCAGTTCTTC. It yields the protein CASSLVEGNEQFF.

The V call is TRBV14, the J call TRBJ2-3, with TRBD2 matching over 7 bases. CDR3 length: 14 amino acids. The ends lost 1 base at V and 8 bases at J; junction bases unmatched: 6. Germline CDR1 is SGHDN and CDR2 is FVKESK. Here the CDR3 DNA reads TGTGCCAGCAGCCAAGTGTCTGGGGGGGGTACGCAGTATTTT. Translating gives CASSQVSGGGTQYF.

The V call is TRBV5-5, the J call TRBJ2-2, with D uncertain. The V gene lost 4 bases and the J gene lost 4 bases, with 20 bases spanning the gap. The CDR3 consists of 17 residues. Looked up from germline, CDR1 is SGHKS and CDR2 is YYEKEE (reference sequence). CDR3 region: CASSNLEAQESTGELFF. In nucleotides, the CDR3 is TGTGCCAGCAGCAACCTAGAGGCCCAAGAGTCCACCGGGGAGCTGTTTTTT.

This chain links TRBV6-1 with TRBJ2-2; D is unclear. The CDR3 runs to 13 residues. V dropped 2 bases and J dropped 6 bases, with 7 bases sitting between them. The germline V gene has CDR1 MNHNS and CDR2 SASEGT. CDR3 sequence reads: CASSELFAGELFF. In DNA, the CDR3 is TGTGCCAGCAGTGAACTGTTCGCCGGGGAGCTGTTTTTT.

The J gene is TRBJ2-5, the V gene TRBV10-1; TRBD1 or TRBD2 may be the D gene (7 bases each). With 2 bases removed from V and 1 base from J, the gap between germline ends came to 17 bases. The CDR3 totals 17 residues. The germline V gene encodes CDR1 WNHNN and CDR2 SYGVQD (reference sequence). This chain's CDR3 is CASSEDREGPGQETQYF. The CDR3 nucleotides read TGCGCCAGCAGTGAGGACAGGGAGGGCCCGGGCCAAGAGACCCAGTACTTC.

The V and J genes are TRBV4-3 and TRBJ2-7, with TRBD2 matching over 10 bases. This CDR3 comprises 16 residues. V lost 0 bases and J lost 5; bases outside the gene matches: 7. Per germline, CDR1 LGHNA and CDR2 YSLEER. In DNA form, the CDR3 reads TGCGCCAGCAGCCAAGATTGGGCTAGCGGGAGCCACGAGCAGTACTTC. It specifies CASSQDWASGSHEQYF.

The chain employs TRBV6-4 and TRBJ2-1; TRBD2 is a possible D gene (7 bases). The CDR3 has 15 residues. Germline lookup yields CDR1 MRHNA and CDR2 SNTAGT. V lost 4 bases to trimming and J lost 2 bases, with 12 bases between them. CDR3 bases: TGTGCCAGCAGTGTGGCGGGGGCTACCTACAATGAGCAGTTCTTC. This encodes CASSVAGATYNEQFF.

The V and J genes are TRBV4-2 and TRBJ2-7; D is tentatively TRBD1 or TRBD2 (6 bases each). The germline V gene encodes CDR1 LGHNA and CDR2 YNFKEQ. Between the trimmed V and J ends, which lost 3 bases and 3 bases, there was a span of 12 bases. There are 14 residues in the CDR3. The DNA of the CDR3 is TGTGCCAGCAGCCACGAGGAGGGGGTCTACGAGCAGTACTTC. Translating gives CASSHEEGVYEQYF.